These 19 T cell receptor beta chains share one sample of origin, sequenced in a study of blood T cell repertoires in COVID-19. Here immunoSEQ multiplex PCR was the method, and the copy in TCRdb shows in-frame clones only, minus some. The table includes some 110,000 clones, roughly 85% detected once. The sample was peripheral blood. The receptors were sampled from a man aged 35 to 55 with acute or convalescent COVID-19.

The chain links TRBV9 to TRBJ2-1, with TRBD2 matching 7 bases. Germline V gives CDR1 SGDLS, CDR2 YYNGEE. The V segment lost 0 bases and the J segment 6 bases; nucleotides outside the gene matches: 3. The CDR3 loop spans 14 amino acids. CDR3 in amino acids: CASSVGTSFNEQFF. CDR3 bases: TGTGCCAGCAGCGTAGGGACTAGTTTCAATGAGCAGTTCTTC. Drawing the rest from reference TRBV9 and TRBJ2-1, the complete variable domain is DSGVTQTPKHLITATGQRVTLRCSPRSGDLSVYWYQQSLDQGLQFLIQYYNGEERAKGNILERFSAQQFPDLHSELNLSSLELGDSALYFCASSVGTSFNEQFFGPGTRLTVL.

This chain links TRBV5-8 with TRBJ1-2, with 8 nucleotides matching TRBD1. Germline V gene data show CDR1 as SGHTS and CDR2 as YDEGEE. This CDR3 region has 14 residues. The V gene end was trimmed by 4 bases and the J gene end by 4 bases; junction bases not matched to a gene: 6. For the CDR3, the DNA is TGTGCCAGCAGCCGGGACAGGTCGAGCTATGGCTACACCTTC. This codes for CASSRDRSSYGYTF.

This clone was observed a handful of times. This chain connects TRBV10-3 to TRBJ1-3; 11 bases are shared with TRBD1. The J segment lost 2 bases and the V segment lost 8 bases, leaving 8 bases of the junction unmatched. The CDR3 covers 16 residues. CDR1 ENHRY and CDR2 SYGVKD come from the germline V gene. The CDR3, as DNA: TGTGCCATCGGCAGAGGGACAGGGGGAACTGGAAACACCATATATTTT. Translation: CAIGRGTGGTGNTIYF.

The DNA of the CDR3 is TGTGCCAGCAGTGCATACCAAGAGACCCAGTACTTC. Encoded protein: CASSAYQETQYF. The chain carries TRBV2 and TRBJ2-5; unclear D gene. The CDR3 runs 12 residues. Per germline, CDR1 SNHLY and CDR2 FYNNEI. V lost 4 bases and J 0 bases, leaving 3 bases between the germline ends. Variable domain in full (rest from reference TRBV2 and TRBJ2-5): EPEVTQTPSHQVTQMGQEVILRCVPISNHLYFYWYRQILGQKVEFLVSFYNNEISEKSEIFDDQFSVERPDGSNFTLKIRSTKLEDSAMYFCASSAYQETQYFGPGTRLLVL.

The V gene is TRBV5-1, the J gene TRBJ1-1; maybe TRBD1 (6 bases). Looked up from germline, CDR1 is SGHRS and CDR2 is YFSETQ. V lost 0 bases and J lost 1, with 10 bases in between. This CDR3 is 15 amino acids long. The CDR3 coding sequence is TGCGCCAGCAGCTTGGTTGGGGGCCGGAACACTGAAGCTTTCTTT. This encodes CASSLVGGRNTEAFF.

The chain links TRBV7-3 to TRBJ1-1, with 7 positions matching TRBD1. Germline V gene data show CDR1 as SGHTA and CDR2 as FQGTGA. The CDR3 runs 14 residues. Losses at the gene ends were 5 bases for V and 5 bases for J; bases not matched to a gene: 8. The CDR3: CASSQDRVSTEAFF. CDR3 sequence (DNA): TGTGCCAGCAGCCAAGACAGGGTTTCAACTGAAGCTTTCTTT. Together with reference TRBV7-3 and TRBJ1-1, the CDR3 gives the full variable domain: GAGVSQTPSNKVTEKGKYVELRCDPISGHTALYWYRQSLGQGPEFLIYFQGTGAADDSGLPNDRFFAVRPEGSVSTLKIQRTERGDSAVYLCASSQDRVSTEAFFGQGTRLTVV.

CDR3 residues: CASSRQGMGDTEAFF. CDR3 DNA: TGTGCCAGTAGTAGACAGGGGATGGGGGACACTGAAGCTTTCTTT. The V gene is TRBV19, the J gene TRBJ1-1, with 8 bases fitting TRBD1. Germline values: CDR1 LNHDA, CDR2 SQIVND (reference sequence). V shed 4 bases, J shed 3 bases, and the junction held 7 bases outside the gene matches. The CDR3 loop spans 15 amino acids.

CDR3 nucleotide sequence: TGTGCCAGCAGCTTAACCCCACAGGGGTACACCGGGGAGCTGTTTTTT. Protein sequence: CASSLTPQGYTGELFF. The chain combines TRBV7-3 with TRBJ2-2; TRBD1 agrees at 7 bases. This CDR3 has 16 amino acids. Germline V lookup: CDR1 SGHTA, CDR2 FQGTGA. J gave up 3 bases and V 0 bases, and 4 bases lay outside the gene matches.

The DNA for the CDR3 is TGTGCCTGGAGTGGCAACAGGGACCATGGCTACACCTTC. Translating it yields CAWSGNRDHGYTF. The chain is built from TRBV30 and TRBJ1-2, with D possibly matching TRBD1 (6 bases). The CDR3 spans 13 residues. The V gene's germline CDR1 is GTSNPN and CDR2 SVGIG (reference sequence). Deletions cut 1 base from V and 6 bases from J, with 12 bases between.

This clone was counted once. The chain uses TRBV9 and TRBJ2-2; 9 bases map to TRBD1. V trimming: 4 bases; J trimming: 7 bases; junction bases outside the gene matches: 8. CDR1 is SGDLS, CDR2 YYNGEE, per germline. The CDR3 has 15 amino acids. CDR3 sequence reads: CASSPRTGVGGELFF. The CDR3 DNA is TGTGCCAGCAGCCCAAGGACAGGGGTTGGCGGGGAGCTGTTTTTT.

The V and J genes are TRBV5-6 and TRBJ2-3; 8 bases map to TRBD2. V dropped 4 bases and J dropped 5; count of bases not matched to a gene: 9. CDR3 length: 15 amino acids. The V gene's germline CDR1 is SGHDT and CDR2 YYEEEE. The CDR3 DNA is TGTGCCAGCAGCCCTAGGATAGCGGGAAAAGATACGCAGTATTTT. Protein: CASSPRIAGKDTQYF. Variable domain in full (rest from reference TRBV5-6 and TRBJ2-3): DAGVTQSPTHLIKTRGQQVTLRCSPKSGHDTVSWYQQALGQGPQFIFQYYEEEERQRGNFPDRFSGHQFPNYSSELNVNALLLGDSALYLCASSPRIAGKDTQYFGPGTRLTVL.

About this clone itself: One end of the junction does not line up with germline, which may come from a read error. As DNA, the CDR3 is TGTGCTAGCAGCCCCATCCCGGGTATGAACACTGAAGCTTTCTTT. Encoded protein: CASSPIPGMNTEAFF. The chain uses TRBV7-7 and TRBJ1-1, with no clear D. From germline, CDR1 is SSHAT and CDR2 FNYEAQ (reference sequence). The CDR3 is 15 residues long.

The gene calls are TRBV19 and TRBJ1-2, with TRBD1 identical over 7 bases. The V gene's germline CDR1 is LNHDA and CDR2 SQIVND (reference sequence). This CDR3 comprises 14 residues. V lost 11 bases to trimming and J lost 3 bases; unmatched junction nucleotides: 12. The CDR3 protein is CAVGGDRNDYGYTF. The CDR3 coding sequence is TGTGCCGTTGGCGGGGACAGAAATGACTATGGCTACACCTTC.

This chain connects TRBV11-3 to TRBJ2-5; TRBD2 is a possible D gene (5 bases). Germline V gene data show CDR1 as SGHNT and CDR2 as YENEEA. The germline V and J ends were trimmed by 1 base and 3 bases, with 12 bases remaining between them. The CDR3 consists of 15 residues. In nucleotides, the CDR3 is TGTGCCAGCAGCTTAGGAGGGATAGAGAAAGAGACCCAGTACTTC. Translation: CASSLGGIEKETQYF.

The chain couples TRBV10-2 to TRBJ1-3, with a tentative D call TRBD1 (5 bases). Germline V CDR1 and CDR2: WSHSY, SAAADI. CDR3 length: 14 amino acids. V lost 3 bases to trimming and J lost 6 bases, with 12 bases between them. CDR3 loop: CASSEGRVENTIYF. CDR3 nucleotides: TGCGCCAGCAGTGAAGGCAGGGTGGAAAACACCATATATTTT.

V gene TRBV5-6 combines with J gene TRBJ2-7; TRBD2 is a possible D gene (5 bases). This CDR3 spans 14 amino acids. V was trimmed by 3 bases and J by 2 bases, leaving 12 bases between them. Germline assignment: CDR1 SGHDT and CDR2 YYEEEE. CDR3 sequence (DNA): TGTGCCAGCAGCTCGATCGGGGAAACCTACGAGCAGTACTTC. It translates to CASSSIGETYEQYF.

The chain employs TRBV4-3 and TRBJ1-2; D is possibly TRBD1 (6 bases). The CDR3 runs 17 residues. Germline CDR1 and CDR2: LGHNA and YSLEER. V lost 0 bases and J 3 bases, leaving 17 bases between the germline ends. The CDR3 region has the DNA TGCGCCAGCAGCCAAGATGCCAGGGGAAACAGCGACTATGGCTACACCTTC. It translates to CASSQDARGNSDYGYTF.

The rearrangement joins TRBV4-1 to TRBJ1-1; D not certain. V gave up 1 base and J gave up 6 bases, with 15 bases separating them. The CDR3 spans 15 residues. The germline gives CDR1 MGHRA, CDR2 YSYEKL. CDR3 nucleotide sequence: TGCGCCAGCAGCCAAGTTTTGGGAGCGTACCCTGAAGCTTTCTTT. Translation gives CASSQVLGAYPEAFF.

J is TRBJ1-1 and V is TRBV19; 9 bases match TRBD1. With V trimmed by 6 bases and J by 0 bases, 5 bases remained unmatched. Per the germline V gene, CDR1 is LNHDA and CDR2 is SQIVND (reference sequence). This CDR3 is built from 15 residues. In DNA form, the CDR3 reads TGTGCCAGTAGCGGAACAGGGGGCATGAACACTGAAGCTTTCTTT. The encoded protein is CASSGTGGMNTEAFF.